A single sample gave rise to the 2 T cell receptor beta chains below, sequenced in a study of T cell repertoires in cytomegalovirus infection. Their antigens are not known. TCRdb ran MiXCR on the reads and lists one entry per CDR3 protein. The table has some 900,000 distinct CDR3 sequences, over 25% seen once. The sequencing used cultured CD8+ T cells from PBMCs, collected from culture after CMV antigen stimulation. The receptors originated from a human donor in good health (CMV status not recorded). Some clones in this sample may be carry-over from other donors' samples.

The gene calls are TRBV3-1 and TRBJ2-7; weak D call: TRBD1 (5 bases). The CDR3 sequence is 16 residues long. CDR1 is LGHDT, CDR2 YNNKEL, per germline (reference sequence). The germline V and J ends were trimmed by 2 bases and 5 bases, with 19 bases remaining between them. The CDR3 DNA is TGTGCCAGCAGCCAACGTCACGGCAGGGTAATCCACGAGCAGTACTTC. Translated, it gives CASSQRHGRVIHEQYF.

This clonotype was found a few times. CDR3 protein: CASSQVSAGGYNEQFF. DNA of the CDR3: TGCGCCAGCAGCCAAGTAAGCGCGGGGGGCTACAATGAGCAGTTCTTC. This chain connects TRBV4-1 to TRBJ2-1; 8 nucleotides align to TRBD2. Germline CDR1 and CDR2: MGHRA and YSYEKL. This CDR3 is built from 16 residues. V gave up 1 base and J gave up 3 bases; unmatched junction bases: 5.